This T cell receptor beta chain was recovered during a study of T-cell memory formation after mild COVID-19. V shed 4 bases, J shed 7 bases, and the junction held 7 bases outside the gene matches. The CDR3 has 14 amino acids. Researchers used 5'RACE with constant-segment primers to make TCR alpha and TCR beta cDNA libraries that carry sample barcodes and UMIs. TCRdb reanalysed the 5' RACE reads using MiXCR and keeps one entry per CDR3 protein. The sample contains approximately 290,000 distinct CDR3 sequences, approximately 15% of which appear only once. This clonotype was observed a handful of times.

The sample comprised PBMCs or a T cell subset sorted from them (not recorded which). The chain combines TRBV12-3 or TRBV12-4 with TRBJ1-2, with 9 bases identical to TRBD1. This receptor was taken from a man between 18 and 29 years old who had mild COVID-19 (a few samples of this study predate the infection). Cell type and time point are not known. The CDR3 spells CASSWVQGAGGYTF. Written as DNA, the CDR3 is TGTGCCAGCAGTTGGGTACAGGGGGCCGGTGGCTACACCTTC.